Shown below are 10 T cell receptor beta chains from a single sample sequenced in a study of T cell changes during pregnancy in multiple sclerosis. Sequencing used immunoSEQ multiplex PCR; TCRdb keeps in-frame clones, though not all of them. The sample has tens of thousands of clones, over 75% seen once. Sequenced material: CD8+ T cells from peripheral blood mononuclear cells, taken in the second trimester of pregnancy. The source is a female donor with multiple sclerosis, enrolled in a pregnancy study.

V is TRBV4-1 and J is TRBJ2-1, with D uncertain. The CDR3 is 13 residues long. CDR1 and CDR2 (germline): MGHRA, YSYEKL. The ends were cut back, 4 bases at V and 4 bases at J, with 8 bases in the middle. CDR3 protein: CASSLNRYNEQFF. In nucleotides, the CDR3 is TGCGCCAGCAGCCTCAATCGGTACAATGAGCAGTTCTTC.

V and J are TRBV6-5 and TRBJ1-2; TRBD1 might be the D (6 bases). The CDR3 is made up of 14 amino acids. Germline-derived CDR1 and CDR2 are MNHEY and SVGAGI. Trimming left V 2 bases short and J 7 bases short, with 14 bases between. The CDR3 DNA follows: TGTGCCAGCAGTTACGTGCCAGGGGTTTCTGGCTACACCTTC. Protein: CASSYVPGVSGYTF.

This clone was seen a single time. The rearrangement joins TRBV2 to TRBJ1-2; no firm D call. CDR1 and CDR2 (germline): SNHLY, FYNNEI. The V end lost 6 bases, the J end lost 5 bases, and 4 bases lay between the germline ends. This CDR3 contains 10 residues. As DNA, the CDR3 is TGTGCCAGCAGGTCATATGGCTACACCTTC. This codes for CASRSYGYTF.

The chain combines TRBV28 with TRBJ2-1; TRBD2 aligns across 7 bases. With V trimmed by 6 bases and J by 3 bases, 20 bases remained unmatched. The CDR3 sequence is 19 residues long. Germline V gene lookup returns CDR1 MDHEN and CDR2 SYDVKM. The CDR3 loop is CASSFEYGEERDFYNEQFF. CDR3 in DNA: TGTGCCAGCAGCTTCGAATATGGAGAAGAGCGGGATTTCTACAATGAGCAGTTCTTC.

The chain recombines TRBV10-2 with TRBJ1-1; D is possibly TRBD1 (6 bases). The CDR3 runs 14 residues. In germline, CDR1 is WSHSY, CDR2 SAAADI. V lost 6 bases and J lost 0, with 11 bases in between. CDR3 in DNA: TGCGCCAGCAGGTCGACAGGTATGAACACTGAAGCTTTCTTT. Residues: CASRSTGMNTEAFF.

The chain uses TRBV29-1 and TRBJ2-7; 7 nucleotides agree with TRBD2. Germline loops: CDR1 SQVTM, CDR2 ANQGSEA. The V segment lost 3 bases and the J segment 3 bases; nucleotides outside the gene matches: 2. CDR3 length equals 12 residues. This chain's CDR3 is CSVEGLFYEQYF. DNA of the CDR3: TGCAGCGTTGAGGGACTATTCTACGAGCAGTACTTC.

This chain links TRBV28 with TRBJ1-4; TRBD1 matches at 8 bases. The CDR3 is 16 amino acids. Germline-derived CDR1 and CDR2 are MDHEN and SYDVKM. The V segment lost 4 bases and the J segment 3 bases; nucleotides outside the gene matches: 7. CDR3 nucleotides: TGTGCCAGCAGTTGGGACAGGAGCCCCTCTAATGAAAAACTGTTTTTT. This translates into CASSWDRSPSNEKLFF.

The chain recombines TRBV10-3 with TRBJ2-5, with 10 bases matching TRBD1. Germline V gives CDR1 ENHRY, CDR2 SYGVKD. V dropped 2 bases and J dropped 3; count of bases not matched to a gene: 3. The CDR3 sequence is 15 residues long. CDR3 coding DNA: TGTGCCATCAGTGAGGGACAGGGGGGAGAAGAGACCCAGTACTTC. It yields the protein CAISEGQGGEETQYF.

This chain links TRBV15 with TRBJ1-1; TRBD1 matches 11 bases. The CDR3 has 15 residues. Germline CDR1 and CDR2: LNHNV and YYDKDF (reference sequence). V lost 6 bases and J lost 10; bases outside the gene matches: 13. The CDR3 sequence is CATRNLRTGGNRAFF. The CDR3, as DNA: TGTGCCACCAGAAATTTAAGGACAGGGGGCAATCGAGCTTTCTTT.

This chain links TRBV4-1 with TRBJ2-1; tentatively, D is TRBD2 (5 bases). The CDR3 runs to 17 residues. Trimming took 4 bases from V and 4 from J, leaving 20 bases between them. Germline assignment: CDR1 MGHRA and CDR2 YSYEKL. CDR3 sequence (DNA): TGCGCCAGCAGCCCCAGAGGACTCAGCCTTAATTACAATGAGCAGTTCTTC. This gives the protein CASSPRGLSLNYNEQFF.